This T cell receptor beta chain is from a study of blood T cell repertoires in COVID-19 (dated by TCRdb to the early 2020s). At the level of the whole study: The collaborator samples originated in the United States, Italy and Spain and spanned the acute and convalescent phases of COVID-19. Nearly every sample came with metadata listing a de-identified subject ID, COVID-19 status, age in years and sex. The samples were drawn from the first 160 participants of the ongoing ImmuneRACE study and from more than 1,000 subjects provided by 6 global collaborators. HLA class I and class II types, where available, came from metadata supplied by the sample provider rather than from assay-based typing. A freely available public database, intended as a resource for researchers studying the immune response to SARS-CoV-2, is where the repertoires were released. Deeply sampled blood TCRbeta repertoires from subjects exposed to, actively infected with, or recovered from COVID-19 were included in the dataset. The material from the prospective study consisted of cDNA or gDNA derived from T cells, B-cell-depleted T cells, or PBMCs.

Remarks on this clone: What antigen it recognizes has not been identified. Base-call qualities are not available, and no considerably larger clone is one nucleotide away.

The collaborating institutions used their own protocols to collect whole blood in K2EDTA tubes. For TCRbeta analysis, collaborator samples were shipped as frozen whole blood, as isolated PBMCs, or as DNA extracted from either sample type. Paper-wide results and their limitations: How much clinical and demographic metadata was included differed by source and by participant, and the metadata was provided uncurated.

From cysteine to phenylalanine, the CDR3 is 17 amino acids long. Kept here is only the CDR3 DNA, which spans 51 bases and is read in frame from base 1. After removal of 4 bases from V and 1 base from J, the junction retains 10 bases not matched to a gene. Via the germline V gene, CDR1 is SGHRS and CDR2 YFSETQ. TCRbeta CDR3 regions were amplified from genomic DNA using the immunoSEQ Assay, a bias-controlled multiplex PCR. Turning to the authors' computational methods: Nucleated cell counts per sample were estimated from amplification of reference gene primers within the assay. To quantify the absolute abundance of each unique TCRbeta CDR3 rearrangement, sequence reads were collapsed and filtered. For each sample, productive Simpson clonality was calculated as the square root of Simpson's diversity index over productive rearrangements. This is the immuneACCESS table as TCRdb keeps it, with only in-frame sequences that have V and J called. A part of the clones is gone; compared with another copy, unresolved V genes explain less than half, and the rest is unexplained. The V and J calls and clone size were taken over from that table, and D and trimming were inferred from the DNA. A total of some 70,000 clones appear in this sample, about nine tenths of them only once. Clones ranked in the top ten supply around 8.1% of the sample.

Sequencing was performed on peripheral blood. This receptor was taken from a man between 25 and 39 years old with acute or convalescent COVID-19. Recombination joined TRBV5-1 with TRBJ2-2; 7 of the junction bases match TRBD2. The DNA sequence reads TGCGCCAGCAGCCCAGATGCTCGCGGGAGGAACACCGGGGAGCTGTTTTTT. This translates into CASSPDARGRNTGELFF.